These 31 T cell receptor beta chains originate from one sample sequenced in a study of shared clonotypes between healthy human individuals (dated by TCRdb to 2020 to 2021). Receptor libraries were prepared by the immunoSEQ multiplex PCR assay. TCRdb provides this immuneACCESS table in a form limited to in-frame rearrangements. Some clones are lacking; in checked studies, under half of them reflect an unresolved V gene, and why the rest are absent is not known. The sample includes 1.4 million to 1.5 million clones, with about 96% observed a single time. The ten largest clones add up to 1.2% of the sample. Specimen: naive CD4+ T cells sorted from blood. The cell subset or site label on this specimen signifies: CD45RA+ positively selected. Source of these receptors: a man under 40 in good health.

CDR3 in DNA: TGTGCCAGCAGCGCCTGGGATGAAAAACTGTTTTTT. Its protein is CASSAWDEKLFF. The chain joins TRBV6-1 to TRBJ1-4; D unclear. Germline V gene lookup returns CDR1 MNHNS and CDR2 SASEGT. V was cut by 6 bases and J by 6 bases, with 8 bases left in between. This CDR3 comprises 12 residues.

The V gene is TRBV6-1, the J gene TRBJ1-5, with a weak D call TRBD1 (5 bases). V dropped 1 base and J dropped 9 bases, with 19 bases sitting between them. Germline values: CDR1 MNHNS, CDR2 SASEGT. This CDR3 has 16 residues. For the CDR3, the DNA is TGTGCCAGCAGTGAAGTCGGGGGAACGCCCAGCCCGCCCCAGCATTTT. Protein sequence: CASSEVGGTPSPPQHF.

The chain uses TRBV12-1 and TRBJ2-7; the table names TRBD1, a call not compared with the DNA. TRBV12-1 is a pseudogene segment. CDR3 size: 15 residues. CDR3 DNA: TGTGCCAGCAGCTTGACAGGGGGCGCCCAGGCCGAGCAGTACTTC. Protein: CASSLTGGAQAEQYF.

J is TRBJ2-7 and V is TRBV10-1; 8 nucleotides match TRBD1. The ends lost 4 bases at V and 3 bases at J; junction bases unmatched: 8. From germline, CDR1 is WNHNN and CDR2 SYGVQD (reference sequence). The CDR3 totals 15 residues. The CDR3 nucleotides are TGCGCCAGCAGTGCGGCCGGGACAGGTAACTACGAGCAGTACTTC. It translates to CASSAAGTGNYEQYF.

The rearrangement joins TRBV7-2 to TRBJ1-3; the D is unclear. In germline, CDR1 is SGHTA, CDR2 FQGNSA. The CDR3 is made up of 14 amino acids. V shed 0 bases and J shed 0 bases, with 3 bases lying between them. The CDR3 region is CASSLARSGNTIYF. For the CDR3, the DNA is TGTGCCAGCAGCTTAGCCCGCTCTGGAAACACCATATATTTT.

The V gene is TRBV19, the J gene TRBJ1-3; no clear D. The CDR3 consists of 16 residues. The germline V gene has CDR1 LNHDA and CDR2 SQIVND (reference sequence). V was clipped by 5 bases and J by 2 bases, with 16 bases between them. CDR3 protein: CASSHPSRRTGNTIYF. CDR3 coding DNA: TGTGCCAGTAGTCACCCCTCCCGGCGCACTGGAAACACCATATATTTT.

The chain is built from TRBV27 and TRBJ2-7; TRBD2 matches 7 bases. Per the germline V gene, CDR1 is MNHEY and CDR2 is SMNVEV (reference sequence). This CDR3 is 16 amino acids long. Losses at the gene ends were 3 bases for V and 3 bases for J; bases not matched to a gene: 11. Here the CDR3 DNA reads TGTGCCAGCAGTTTCCCCAACGGGGAGGGACGCTACGAGCAGTACTTC. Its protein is CASSFPNGEGRYEQYF.

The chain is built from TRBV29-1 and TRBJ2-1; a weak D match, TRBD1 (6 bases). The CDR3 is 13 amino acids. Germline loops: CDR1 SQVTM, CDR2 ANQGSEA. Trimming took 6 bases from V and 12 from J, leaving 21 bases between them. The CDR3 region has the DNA TGCAGCGTATCCGGGACATTAAAGGTGGGGCAGTTCTTC. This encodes CSVSGTLKVGQFF.

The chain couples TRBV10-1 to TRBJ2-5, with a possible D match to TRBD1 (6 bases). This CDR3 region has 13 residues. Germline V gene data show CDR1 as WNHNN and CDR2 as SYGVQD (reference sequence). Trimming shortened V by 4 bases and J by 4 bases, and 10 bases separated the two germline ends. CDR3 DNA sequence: TGCGCCAGCAGTGCGTCCAGGGGAGAGACCCAGTACTTC. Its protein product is CASSASRGETQYF.

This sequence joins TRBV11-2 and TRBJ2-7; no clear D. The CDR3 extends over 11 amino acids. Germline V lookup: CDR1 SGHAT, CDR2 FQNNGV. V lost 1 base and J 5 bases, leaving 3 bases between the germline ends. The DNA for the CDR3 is TGTGCCAGCAGCTTAGGTCACGAGCAGTACTTC. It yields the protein CASSLGHEQYF.

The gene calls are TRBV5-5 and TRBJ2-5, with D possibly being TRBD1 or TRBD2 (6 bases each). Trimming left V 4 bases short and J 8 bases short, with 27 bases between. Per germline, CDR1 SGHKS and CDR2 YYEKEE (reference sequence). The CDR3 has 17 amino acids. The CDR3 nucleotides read TGTGCCAGCAGCCCGACGGGGGCGGCGGGTCCAACTCGAACCCAGTACTTC. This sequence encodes CASSPTGAAGPTRTQYF.

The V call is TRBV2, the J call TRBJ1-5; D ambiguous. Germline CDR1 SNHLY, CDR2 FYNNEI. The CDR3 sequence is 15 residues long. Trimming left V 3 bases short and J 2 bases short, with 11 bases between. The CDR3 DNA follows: TGTGCCAGCAGTGAGCGGGGTTTTCGCAATCAGCCCCAGCATTTT. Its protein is CASSERGFRNQPQHF.

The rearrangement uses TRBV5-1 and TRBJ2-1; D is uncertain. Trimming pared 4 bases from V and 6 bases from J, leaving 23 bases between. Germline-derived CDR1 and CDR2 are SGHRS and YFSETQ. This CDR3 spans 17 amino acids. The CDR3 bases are TGCGCCAGCAGCCCCCCCCCACTAATTCCTTTAGTCAATGAGCAGTTCTTC. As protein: CASSPPPLIPLVNEQFF.

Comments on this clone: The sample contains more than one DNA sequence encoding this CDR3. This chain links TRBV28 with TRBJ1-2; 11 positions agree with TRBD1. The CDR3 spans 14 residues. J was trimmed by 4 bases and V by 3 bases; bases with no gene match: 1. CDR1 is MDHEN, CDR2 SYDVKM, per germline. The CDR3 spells CASSLGQGGYGYTF. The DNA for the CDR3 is TGTGCCAGCAGTTTGGGACAGGGGGGCTATGGCTACACCTTC.

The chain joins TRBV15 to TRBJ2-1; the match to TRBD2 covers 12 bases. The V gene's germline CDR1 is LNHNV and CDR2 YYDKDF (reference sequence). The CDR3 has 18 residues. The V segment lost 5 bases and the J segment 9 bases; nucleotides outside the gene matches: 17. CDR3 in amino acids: CATSDRRGTSGSYGEQFF. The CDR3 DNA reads TGTGCCACCAGCGATAGACGTGGGACTAGCGGGTCTTACGGTGAGCAGTTCTTC.

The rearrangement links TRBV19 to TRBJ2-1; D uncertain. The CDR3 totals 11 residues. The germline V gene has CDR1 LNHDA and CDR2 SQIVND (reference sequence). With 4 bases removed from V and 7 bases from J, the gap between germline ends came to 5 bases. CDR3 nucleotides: TGTGCCAGTAGTACATTTAATGAGCAGTTCTTC. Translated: CASSTFNEQFF.

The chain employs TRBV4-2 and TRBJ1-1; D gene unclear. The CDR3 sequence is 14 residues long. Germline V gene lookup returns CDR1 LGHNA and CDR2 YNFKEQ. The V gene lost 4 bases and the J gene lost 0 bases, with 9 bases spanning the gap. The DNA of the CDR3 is TGTGCCAGCAGCCCTAGGAACGTGAACACTGAAGCTTTCTTT. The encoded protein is CASSPRNVNTEAFF.

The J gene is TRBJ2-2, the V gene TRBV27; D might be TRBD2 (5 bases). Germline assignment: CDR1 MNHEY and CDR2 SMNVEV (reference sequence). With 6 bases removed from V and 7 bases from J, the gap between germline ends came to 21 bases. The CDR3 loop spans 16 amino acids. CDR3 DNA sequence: TGTGCCAGCAGCTACAAAGGCGTGGTACGGGACGGGGAGCTGTTTTTT. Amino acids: CASSYKGVVRDGELFF.

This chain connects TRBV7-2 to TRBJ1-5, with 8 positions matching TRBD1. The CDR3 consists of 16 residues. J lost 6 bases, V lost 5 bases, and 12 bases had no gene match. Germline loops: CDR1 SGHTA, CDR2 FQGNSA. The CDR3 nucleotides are TGTGCCAGCAGCGCCCAAGGACAGGGCGAGGGTCAGCCCCAGCATTTT. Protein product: CASSAQGQGEGQPQHF.

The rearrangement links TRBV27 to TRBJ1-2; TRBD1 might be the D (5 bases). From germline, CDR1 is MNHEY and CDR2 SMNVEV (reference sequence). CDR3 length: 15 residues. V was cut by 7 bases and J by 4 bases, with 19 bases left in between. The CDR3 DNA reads TGTGCCAGCAAGGGGTCGGGAAAAATGTTCTATGGCTACACCTTC. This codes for CASKGSGKMFYGYTF.

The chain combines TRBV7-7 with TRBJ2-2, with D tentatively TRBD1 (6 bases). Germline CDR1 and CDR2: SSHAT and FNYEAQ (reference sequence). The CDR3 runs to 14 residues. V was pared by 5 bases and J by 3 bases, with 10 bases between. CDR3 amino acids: CASSIQGYTGELFF. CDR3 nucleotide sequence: TGTGCCAGCAGCATACAGGGATACACCGGGGAGCTGTTTTTT. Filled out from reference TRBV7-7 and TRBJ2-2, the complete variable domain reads GAGVSQSPRYKVTKRGQDVTLRCDPISSHATLYWYQQALGQGPEFLTYFNYEAQPDKSGLPSDRFSAERPEGSISTLTIQRTEQRDSAMYRCASSIQGYTGELFFGEGSRLTVL.

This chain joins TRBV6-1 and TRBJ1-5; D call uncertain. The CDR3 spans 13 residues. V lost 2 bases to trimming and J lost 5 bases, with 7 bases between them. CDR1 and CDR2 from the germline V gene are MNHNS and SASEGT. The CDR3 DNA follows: TGTGCCAGCAGTGAACTGGCCCATCAGCCCCAGCATTTT. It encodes CASSELAHQPQHF.

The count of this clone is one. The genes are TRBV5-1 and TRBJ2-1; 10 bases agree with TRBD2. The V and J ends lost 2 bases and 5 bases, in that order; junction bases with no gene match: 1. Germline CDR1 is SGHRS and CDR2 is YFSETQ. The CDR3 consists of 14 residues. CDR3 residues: CASSLAGGNNEQFF. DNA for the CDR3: TGCGCCAGCAGCTTAGCGGGAGGGAACAATGAGCAGTTCTTC.

The CDR3 protein is CASSQDTLIPTGELFF. CDR3 sequence (DNA): TGCGCCAGCAGCCAAGATACCCTGATTCCCACCGGGGAGCTGTTTTTT. The chain uses TRBV4-3 and TRBJ2-2; D ambiguous. The CDR3 is made up of 16 amino acids. Trimming took 0 bases from V and 4 from J, leaving 12 bases between them. The germline CDR1 and CDR2 sequences are LGHNA and YSLEER.

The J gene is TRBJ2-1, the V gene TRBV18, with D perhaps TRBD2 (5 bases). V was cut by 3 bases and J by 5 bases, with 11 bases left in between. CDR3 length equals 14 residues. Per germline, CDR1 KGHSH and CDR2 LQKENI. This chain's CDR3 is CASSPRVGDNEQFF. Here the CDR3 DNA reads TGTGCCAGCTCACCGAGGGTTGGGGACAATGAGCAGTTCTTC.

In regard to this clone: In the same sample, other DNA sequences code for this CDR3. The CDR3 DNA sequence: TGTGCCAGCAGCCGCGGGACAGGGGGCTACGAGCAGTACTTC. Translation gives CASSRGTGGYEQYF. V gene TRBV11-1 combines with J gene TRBJ2-7, with 11 bases aligning to TRBD1. Germline V CDR1 and CDR2: SGHAT, FQDESV (reference sequence). V lost 5 bases and J lost 3; bases outside the gene matches: 3. The CDR3 consists of 14 residues.

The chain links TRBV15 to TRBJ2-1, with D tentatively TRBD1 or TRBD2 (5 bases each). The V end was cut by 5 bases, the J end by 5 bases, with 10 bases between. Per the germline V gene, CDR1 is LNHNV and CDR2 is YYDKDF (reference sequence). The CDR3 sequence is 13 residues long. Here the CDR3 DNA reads TGTGCCACCAGCCCGGGACCACACAATGAGCAGTTCTTC. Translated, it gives CATSPGPHNEQFF.

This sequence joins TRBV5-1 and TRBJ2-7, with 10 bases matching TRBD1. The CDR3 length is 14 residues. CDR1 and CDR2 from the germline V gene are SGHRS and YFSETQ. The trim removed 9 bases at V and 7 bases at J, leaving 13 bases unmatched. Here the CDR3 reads CATKVGTGVDEQYF. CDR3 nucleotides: TGCGCCACCAAAGTCGGGACAGGGGTAGATGAGCAGTACTTC.

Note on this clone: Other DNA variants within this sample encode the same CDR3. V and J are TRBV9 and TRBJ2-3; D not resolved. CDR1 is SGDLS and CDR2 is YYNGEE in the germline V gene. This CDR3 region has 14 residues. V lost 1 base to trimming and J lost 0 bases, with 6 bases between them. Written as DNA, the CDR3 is TGTGCCAGCAGCGTATCAGGCAGCACAGATACGCAGTATTTT. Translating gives CASSVSGSTDTQYF.

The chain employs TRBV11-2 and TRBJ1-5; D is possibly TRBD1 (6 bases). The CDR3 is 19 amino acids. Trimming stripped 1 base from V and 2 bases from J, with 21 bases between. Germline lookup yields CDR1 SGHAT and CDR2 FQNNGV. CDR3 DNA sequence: TGTGCCAGCAGCTTAGGTCCCGGACGGGGGGGCGGCGGCAATCAGCCCCAGCATTTT. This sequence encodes CASSLGPGRGGGGNQPQHF. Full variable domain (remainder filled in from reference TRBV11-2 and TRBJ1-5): EAGVAQSPRYKIIEKRQSVAFWCNPISGHATLYWYQQILGQGPKLLIQFQNNGVVDDSQLPKDRFSAERLKGVDSTLKIQPAKLEDSAVYLCASSLGPGRGGGGNQPQHFGDGTRLSIL.

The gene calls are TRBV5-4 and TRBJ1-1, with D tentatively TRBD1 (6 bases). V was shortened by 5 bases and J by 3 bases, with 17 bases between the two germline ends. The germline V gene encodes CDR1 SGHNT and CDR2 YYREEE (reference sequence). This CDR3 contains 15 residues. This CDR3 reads CASRGQGRRDTEAFF. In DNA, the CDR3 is TGTGCCAGCAGGGGGCAGGGGCGCAGGGACACTGAAGCTTTCTTT.